These T cell receptor beta chains were read from a single sample in a study of identical twins. Each CDR3 protein gets one entry after TCRdb re-called the 5' RACE reads with MiXCR. This sample yields 1.5 million to 2 million distinct CDR3 sequences, of which under 35% are seen a single time; roughly 0.3% belongs to the top ten. The specimen was cord blood. The origin of the receptors is a newborn girl in good health. CDR3s include the opening cysteine and the closing phenylalanine or tryptophan. The D gene is left open where the match is weak. Clone size is given for some rows only: seen once, a few or many times, or a class if the clone is expanded.

CDR3aa,CDR3nt,abundance,d_gene,j_gene,v_gene
CASKQGSDTGELFF,TGCGCCAGCAAACAGGGTTCGGACACCGGGGAGCTGTTTTTT,.,.,TRBJ2-2,TRBV10-1
CASIIRGSYEQYF,TGTGCCAGCATCATTCGGGGGTCCTACGAGCAGTACTTC,few,.,TRBJ2-7,TRBV21-1
CASRKTGGTDTQYF,TGCGCCAGCAGAAAGACAGGGGGCACAGATACGCAGTATTTT,many,TRBD1,TRBJ2-3,TRBV10-2
CASSRGVGTIQYF,TGTGCCAGCAGTAGAGGGGTCGGGACAATTCAGTACTTC,.,.,TRBJ2-4,TRBV12-3/TRBV12-4
CASSQDYDVYNSPLHF,TGTGCCAGCAGCCAAGATTATGACGTGTATAATTCACCCCTCCACTTT,.,.,TRBJ1-6,TRBV4-2
CASSRSGMMDTQYF,TGTGCCAGCAGCCGTAGCGGGATGATGGATACGCAGTATTTT,many,TRBD2,TRBJ2-3,TRBV28
CASVGQGLFNEQFF,TGTGCCAGCGTGGGACAGGGTCTCTTCAATGAGCAGTTCTTC,few,TRBD1,TRBJ2-1,TRBV2
CASSEKNSGELFF,TGTGCCAGCAGTGAAAAAAACTCCGGGGAGCTGTTTTTT,.,.,TRBJ2-2,TRBV25-1
CSVGPNRVTDTQYF,TGCAGCGTTGGCCCCAACCGGGTTACAGATACGCAGTATTTT,.,.,TRBJ2-3,TRBV29-1
CASSYSGGLRETQYF,TGTGCCAGCAGTTACTCCGGCGGTTTAAGAGAGACCCAGTACTTC,many,.,TRBJ2-5,TRBV6-5
CSAGGGPGTEAFF,TGCAGTGCCGGAGGGGGACCGGGCACTGAAGCTTTCTTT,.,.,TRBJ1-1,TRBV20-1
CASSGLAGVTQETPYF,TGTGCCAGCAGTGGCCTAGCGGGAGTGACCCAAGAGACCCCGTACTTC,.,TRBD2,TRBJ2-5,TRBV25-1
CASSLGVGSDTQYF,TGTGCCAGCAGTTTAGGTGTGGGTTCAGATACGCAGTATTTT,few,.,TRBJ2-3,TRBV27
CASSNGTASYNEQFF,TGTGCCAGCAGCAATGGGACAGCATCCTACAATGAGCAGTTCTTC,.,TRBD1,TRBJ2-1,TRBV9
CASSPDTLRTEAFF,TGTGCCAGCAGCCCTGACACCTTAAGGACTGAAGCTTTCTTT,few,.,TRBJ1-1,TRBV14
CASSEWAWVSPNEKLFF,TGTGCCAGCAGTGAATGGGCCTGGGTAAGCCCAAATGAAAAACTGTTTTTT,.,.,TRBJ1-4,TRBV25-1
CASRLADTYNEQFF,TGCGCCAGCAGACTAGCGGACACCTACAATGAGCAGTTCTTC,.,TRBD2,TRBJ2-1,TRBV10-2
CASSFSGTYEQYF,TGTGCCAGCAGTTTCTCCGGGACCTACGAGCAGTACTTC,many,.,TRBJ2-7,TRBV27
CASSKGRPQGSWNEQYF,TGTGCCAGCAGCAAAGGCCGACCCCAGGGGTCTTGGAACGAGCAGTACTTC,.,.,TRBJ2-7,TRBV21-1
CSARAVRGRSYGYTF,TGCAGTGCTAGAGCGGTCCGGGGTCGTTCCTATGGCTACACCTTC,few,.,TRBJ1-2,TRBV20-1
CAVHPTGTYEQYF,TGTGCCGTCCACCCCACAGGTACCTACGAGCAGTACTTC,many,.,TRBJ2-7,TRBV24-1
CASSRGGLEPQHF,TGTGCCAGCAGCCGGGGAGGTCTCGAGCCCCAGCATTTT,.,.,TRBJ1-5,TRBV12-3/TRBV12-4
CSARGTVRLNYGYTF,TGCAGTGCTAGGGGGACAGTCCGGCTTAACTATGGCTACACCTTC,.,TRBD1,TRBJ1-2,TRBV20-1
CASSPRQGAPYGYTF,TGTGCCAGCAGTCCCCGACAGGGGGCTCCCTATGGCTACACCTTC,few,TRBD1,TRBJ1-2,TRBV27
CASKGPEVQETQYF,TGTGCCAGCAAGGGACCAGAGGTCCAAGAGACCCAGTACTTC,once,.,TRBJ2-5,TRBV27
CSVDSQGSYNEQYF,TGCAGCGTTGATAGCCAGGGCTCCTACAATGAGCAGTACTTC,few,.,TRBJ2-7,TRBV29-1
CASSKGGEVETQYF,TGTGCCAGCAGCAAAGGAGGGGAAGTGGAGACCCAGTACTTC,.,.,TRBJ2-5,TRBV21-1
CTSSRGQGGYTF,TGTACCAGCAGCCGCGGACAAGGCGGCTACACCTTC,.,.,TRBJ1-2,TRBV12-3/TRBV12-4
CACSFRDRAGYTF,TGTGCCTGCAGTTTCCGGGACAGGGCCGGCTACACCTTC,.,TRBD1,TRBJ1-2,TRBV27
CAWTRRSSYGYTF,TGTGCCTGGACACGCAGGAGCTCCTATGGCTACACCTTC,.,.,TRBJ1-2,TRBV30
CASSLTGWKTGNTIYF,TGTGCCAGCAGCTTAACAGGGTGGAAGACTGGAAACACCATATATTTT,.,.,TRBJ1-3,TRBV7-2
CSARGASGRAVNEQYF,TGCAGTGCTAGAGGGGCTAGCGGGAGGGCGGTGAATGAGCAGTACTTC,.,TRBD2,TRBJ2-5,TRBV20-1
CSARDSSGRAYEQYF,TGCAGTGCTAGAGACTCTAGCGGGAGGGCGTACGAGCAGTACTTC,once,TRBD2,TRBJ2-7,TRBV20-1
CASSFSDYNEQYF,TGTGCCAGCAGTTTTTCGGACTACAATGAGCAGTACTTC,.,.,TRBJ2-5,TRBV27
CSVGGTDSYNEQFF,TGCAGCGTCGGAGGGACAGACTCCTACAATGAGCAGTTCTTC,many,.,TRBJ2-1,TRBV29-1
CSARESPYQPQHF,TGCAGTGCTAGAGAGAGTCCTTATCAGCCCCAGCATTTT,.,.,TRBJ1-5,TRBV20-1
CASRALDRDNEQFF,TGTGCCAGCAGAGCTCTGGATCGGGACAATGAGCAGTTCTTC,.,.,TRBJ2-1,TRBV6-4
CASSGGSGRASYNEQFF,TGTGCCAGCAGTGGGGGTAGCGGGAGGGCCTCCTACAATGAGCAGTTCTTC,few,TRBD2,TRBJ2-1,TRBV25-1
CASSETSGYGYTF,TGCGCCAGCAGTGAGACGAGTGGATATGGCTACACCTTC,.,.,TRBJ1-2,TRBV10-1
CASSLDLLAGGPARFF,TGTGCCAGCAGCTTAGACCTACTAGCGGGGGGGCCGGCGCGGTTCTTC,few,TRBD2,TRBJ2-1,TRBV7-2
CASSRREKGHEQYF,TGTGCCAGCAGTCGCCGGGAGAAAGGGCATGAGCAGTACTTC,.,.,TRBJ2-5,TRBV12-3/TRBV12-4
CASSPSTGGYEQYF,TGTGCCAGCAGCCCCTCGACAGGGGGGTACGAGCAGTACTTC,many,TRBD1,TRBJ2-7,TRBV12-3/TRBV12-4
CASSAVNSNQPQHF,TGTGCCAGCAGTGCCGTAAATAGCAATCAGCCCCAGCATTTT,.,.,TRBJ1-5,TRBV2
CASSYGLAGSNEQFF,TGTGCCAGCAGTTACGGACTAGCGGGCTCTAATGAGCAGTTCTTC,.,TRBD2,TRBJ2-1,TRBV6-5
CASSQARGGNEKLFF,TGTGCCAGCAGCCAAGCGAGAGGCGGTAATGAAAAACTGTTTTTT,.,.,TRBJ1-4,TRBV14
CASSHGGTAVTDTQYF,TGTGCCAGCAGCCACGGGGGGACAGCAGTGACAGATACGCAGTATTTT,.,.,TRBJ2-3,TRBV7-2
CASSLVQGREKLFF,TGTGCCAGCAGCTTGGTACAGGGGAGGGAAAAACTGTTTTTT,.,TRBD1,TRBJ1-4,TRBV5-6
CATSAGSTDTQYF,TGTGCCACCAGTGCAGGGAGCACAGATACGCAGTATTTT,many,.,TRBJ2-3,TRBV24-1
CASSKIRTSGETQYF,TGTGCCAGCAGTAAAATACGGACTAGCGGGGAGACCCAGTACTTC,.,TRBD2,TRBJ2-5,TRBV28
CASSRLLLGETQYF,TGCGCCAGCAGCCGACTTCTCCTGGGGGAGACCCAGTACTTC,.,.,TRBJ2-5,TRBV4-1
CASGGGQGWLNEQFF,TGTGCCAGCGGCGGCGGACAGGGATGGCTGAATGAGCAGTTCTTC,.,TRBD1,TRBJ2-1,TRBV9
CASSTTRGRYRDYQPQHF,TGTGCCAGCAGTACGACACGAGGTCGTTATCGGGATTATCAGCCCCAGCATTTT,few,.,TRBJ1-5,TRBV27
CASSLYPGQIYEQYF,TGTGCCAGCAGCTTATACCCCGGGCAGATATACGAGCAGTACTTC,few,.,TRBJ2-7,TRBV7-2
CASSYRSGSNEQFF,TGTGCCAGCAGTTACAGATCAGGATCGAATGAGCAGTTCTTC,few,.,TRBJ2-1,TRBV6-6
CASSLRGTGYYEQYF,TGTGCCAGCAGTTTACGCGGGACAGGGTACTACGAGCAGTACTTC,many,TRBD1,TRBJ2-7,TRBV12-3/TRBV12-4